This record looks at one T cell receptor beta chain sequence and its context. Its specific antigen is unknown. Base qualities are not recorded, but no much larger clone differs from it by a single base. The germline V gene (reference sequence) sets CDR1 to DFQATT and CDR2 to SNEGSKA. The CDR3 goes from the cysteine to the phenylalanine over 20 residues. Solely the CDR3 DNA is kept, with 60 bases framed from the first base. Trimming removed 7 bases from V and 8 bases from J; the gene matches leave 30 bases unexplained. This entry belongs to a study of MAIT cells during Salmonella Paratyphi A infection (dated 2017 in TCRdb). In terms of the full investigation: A single dose of 1-5x10^3 CFU of S. Paratyphi A strain NVGH308 was ingested by adult volunteers aged 18 to 60. Diagnosed volunteers received ciprofloxacin 500 mg twice daily for 14 days starting at diagnosis. Results and caveats for the whole study, not just this receptor: Space occupied by over-represented MAIT clonotypes fell significantly from baseline to mid-infection (around 0.15 to 0.10), with no significant post-infection difference. Diagnosed volunteers showed more expansion or contraction among top five MAIT clonotypes than healthy controls (approximately 0.53 versus 0.13), suggesting infection-driven repertoire reshaping. MAIT TRBV usage was oligoclonal, favouring TRBV20 and TRBV6, and appeared unchanged by infection. Although the availability of volunteer samples limited sample sizes, the sizes were judged adequate for detecting differences between groups.

Library preparation employed 5' RACE. Two rounds of PCR with Phusion High-Fidelity polymerase amplified TCRbeta, with sample-specific barcodes added in the primers. To build the TCRbeta libraries, template-switch cDNA synthesis was carried out using SMARTScribe reverse transcriptase along with a TRBC-specific primer. The barcoded samples were pooled and then prepared using the NEBNext Ultra DNA Library Prep Kit for Illumina. Sequencing of libraries was performed on an Illumina MiSeq with the MiSeq reagent kit v2, 300 cycles. Concerning the study's data processing: Reads were demultiplexed by barcode with Jemultiplexer and aligned with MiTCR using default parameters. VDJtools removed non-functional sequences, and clonotypes were defined by amino acid sequence, with clonotype frequencies based on assigned sequence reads. The clonal space homeostasis analysis grouped clonotypes by frequency into over-represented (0.05-1), large, medium and small bins. TCRdb applied fastp at Q25 and MiXCR to the public reads, then kept only in-frame beta chains. Rows merge per CDR3 protein into single entries with the most common DNA and genes. The V and J calls come from TCRdb's annotation, not from the publication. The sample profile shows over a thousand distinct CDR3 sequences; about 53% of them were found once. Together, the top ten hold 30% to 40% of the sample.

Explained via the paper, the time point label denotes: mid-infection, around enteric fever diagnosis. MAIT cells, defined as Valpha7.2+ CD161+ T cells, were identified and sorted by flow cytometry. Circulating MAIT cell TCRbeta repertoires were profiled longitudinally in five or six volunteers in whom enteric fever developed after controlled oral challenge with live Salmonella Paratyphi A. Every diagnosed volunteer provided MAIT cell samples at three timepoints: pre-infection, mid-infection and post-infection. Enteric fever was diagnosed as Paratyphi A bacteremia and/or persistent fever above 38 °C lasting more than 12 hours. Challenged volunteers were diagnosed with infection sometime between day 4 and day 7 after challenge. For RNA extraction, between roughly 4,500 and 11,000 MAIT cells from each sample were sorted straight into RNAqueous-Micro lysis buffer. Lymphoprep gradient centrifugation was used to isolate peripheral blood mononuclear cells from blood samples and leukocyte cones. Sorting was done on either a BD FACSAria Fusion or a BD FACSAria III sorter.

The sample consisted of MAIT cells from blood, taken at the middle sampling point of the challenge study. The V and J segments used are TRBV20-1 and TRBJ2-3, with 10 junctional bases fitting TRBD2. This clonotype was obtained from a person aged 18 to 70 who was deliberately infected with Salmonella Paratyphi A in a paratyphoid fever challenge study. At the DNA level, the sequence is TGCAGTGTGTTTCTAGCGGGGGAGCCACCCGTTGCCCGGGCCGAGGGTACGCAGTATTTT. This encodes CSVFLAGEPPVARAEGTQYF.